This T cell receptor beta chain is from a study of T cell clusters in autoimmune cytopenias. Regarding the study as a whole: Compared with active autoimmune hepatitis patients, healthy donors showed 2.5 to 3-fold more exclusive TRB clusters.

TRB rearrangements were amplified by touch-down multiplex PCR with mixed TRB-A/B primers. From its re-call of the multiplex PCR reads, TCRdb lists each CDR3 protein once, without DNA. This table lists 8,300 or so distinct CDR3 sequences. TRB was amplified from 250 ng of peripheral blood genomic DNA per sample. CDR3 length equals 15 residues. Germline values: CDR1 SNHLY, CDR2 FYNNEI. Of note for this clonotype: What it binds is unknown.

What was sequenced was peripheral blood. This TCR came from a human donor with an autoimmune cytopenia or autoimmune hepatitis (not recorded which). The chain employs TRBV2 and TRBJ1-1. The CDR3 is CASTQNIRANTEAFF.